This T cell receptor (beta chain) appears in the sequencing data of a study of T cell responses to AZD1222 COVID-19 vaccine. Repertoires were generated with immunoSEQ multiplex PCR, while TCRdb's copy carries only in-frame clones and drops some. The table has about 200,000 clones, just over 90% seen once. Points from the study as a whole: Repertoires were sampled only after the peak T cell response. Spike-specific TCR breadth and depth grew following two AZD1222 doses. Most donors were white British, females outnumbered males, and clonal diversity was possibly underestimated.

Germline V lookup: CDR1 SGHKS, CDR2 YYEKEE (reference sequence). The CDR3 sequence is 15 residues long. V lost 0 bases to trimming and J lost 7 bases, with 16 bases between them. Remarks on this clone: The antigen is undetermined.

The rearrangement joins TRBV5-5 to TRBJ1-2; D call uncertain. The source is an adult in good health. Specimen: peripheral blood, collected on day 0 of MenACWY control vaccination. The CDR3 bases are TGTGCCAGCAGCTTGGTTGGCCGCGCGACGGGTGGCTACACCTTC. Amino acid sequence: CASSLVGRATGGYTF.